The TCR beta chain described here comes from a study of T cell responses to AZD1222 COVID-19 vaccine. About the research overall: Analyses pooled second doses at about 4 or about 12 weeks.

Assay: immunoSEQ multiplex PCR; the TCRdb copy retains only in-frame clones and omits some. The data contain more than 150,000 clones, around 88% of them seen just once; the ten biggest clones take up approximately 0.5%. Findings and limits, study-wide: Females outnumbered males among donors, who were mostly white British; clonal diversity was possibly underestimated.

This clone was detected a few times. Its target is not known. CDR3 length: 14 residues. CDR1 SGDLS and CDR2 YYNGEE come from the germline V gene. The V and J ends lost 0 bases and 8 bases respectively, with 9 bases between them. Sequences were derived from peripheral blood, sampled on day 0 of AZD1222 vaccination. V gene TRBV9 combines with J gene TRBJ1-6, with D tentatively TRBD1 (6 bases). The origin of this receptor is an adult in good health. This chain's CDR3 is CASSVGTAHSPLHF. CDR3 nucleotide sequence: TGTGCCAGCAGCGTAGGGACAGCACATTCACCCCTCCACTTT.